This record looks at one T cell receptor (beta chain) sequence and its context. These data are taken from a study of T cells in Graves' hyperthyroidism and ophthalmopathy. CDR1 and CDR2 from the germline V gene are DFQATT and SNEGSKA (reference sequence). This CDR3 has 15 amino acids. V shed 4 bases and J 0 bases; nucleotides not matched to a gene: 6. What was amplified from RNA transcripts were TCR beta CDR3 regions. First-round RT-PCR with HTBI primers amplified the TCR CDR3 region. In TCRdb, the multiplex PCR reads were re-called with MiXCR into one record per CDR3 protein. The table has approximately 610,000 distinct CDR3 sequences, roughly 14% seen once.

The V gene is TRBV20-1, the J gene TRBJ1-3; 7 bases fit TRBD1. This TCR derives from a woman aged 40 to 50 with Graves' ophthalmopathy. The sample taken for sequencing was blood. The CDR3 DNA reads as TGCAGTGCTACCAGGGGGGGGAGCTCTGGAAACACCATATATTTT. Translation: CSATRGGSSGNTIYF.